A single T cell receptor (beta chain) is shown here with its context. This clone is a singleton in its sample. The antigen it binds to is not known. No much larger clonotype is one base removed from it; base qualities were not supplied. From a lookup of the germline V gene (reference sequence), CDR1 and CDR2 are MNHEY and SMNVEV. V gives up 9 bases and J gives up 5 bases, and the segment between their germline ends measures 10 bases. The CDR3 holds 11 amino acids from the cysteine to the phenylalanine. Just CDR3 DNA is preserved here, 33 bases in frame from base 1. Each donor gave one peripheral blood draw, averaging approximately 0.12 L, which was collected into heparinised tubes. Using a panel that included CD45RO, CCR7, CD25, CD127, CD95 and CD27, naive, central memory, regulatory and stem cell-like memory CD4+ T cells were sorted on a BD FACSAria II. All sorted populations exceeded 95% purity. PBMCs were separated immediately by Lymphoprep density gradient centrifugation and were stained directly, without being cultured. So that batch effects would be minimized, each experiment stained and sorted samples in pairs, pairing one healthy donor with one patient.

All of the isolated RNA was reverse transcribed with the High Capacity cDNA Reverse Transcription Kit, so expressed TCRB transcripts were sequenced. Survey-depth immunoSEQ sequencing was performed on stem cell-like memory T cell samples, with an average of approximately 1 million total reads per sample. Sorted cells were lysed in RLT buffer, and RNA was extracted using DNase-treated RNeasy Micro or Mini kits according to cell number. Each cell subset was processed separately to prevent cross-contamination, with patient and healthy donor samples processed together. The immunoSEQ multiplex PCR was used to amplify TCRB sequences from cDNA, generating 87-bp fragments that spanned the CDR3 region. Sequencing of the amplicons was performed on the Illumina HiSeq platform. In the source study's methods: Synthetic template baselines were used to correct PCR bias computationally, reads within Hamming distance 2 were collapsed, and singletons that could not be merged were discarded. By aligning reads against IMGT, V, D and J genes, CDR3 length, and insertions or deletions at six rearrangement sites were assigned. Within each subset, clonotype counts were normalized to sorted cell number, and only after that were true diversity and Gini coefficients computed with the tcR R package. The overlap coefficient, calculated on TCRB nucleotide sequences, was used to measure repertoire sharing. TCRdb obtained this table from immuneACCESS and retained in-frame rearrangements with V and J assigned. These tables miss some clones; where compared with another copy, unresolved V genes account for less than half of the shortfall, and the remainder is unexplained. The V and J calls and clone size come from that table; D and trimming were worked out from the DNA. The sample includes about 42,000 clones, with roughly 50% observed a single time. The top ten hold about 0.24% of the sample.

This sample is part of a study of beta chain features in type 1 diabetes (dated by TCRdb to about 2018). In terms of the full investigation: Mean age, gender distribution, total cell number and subset yield were not different between patients and healthy donors. Regulatory and stem cell-like memory subsets were isolated from only 8 patients and about eight healthy donors, whereas naive and central memory subsets came from all 30 or so donors. A total of 85 million to 140 million sorted cells were examined across all samples, and a strong correlation was observed between cell number per subset and RNA yield. The study compared TCRB repertoires of sorted circulating CD4+ T cell subsets between recently diagnosed type 1 diabetes patients and matched healthy donors.

The paper as a whole reports these results and caveats: Because the HLA sub-analyses included only small numbers of individuals, any influence of HLA type on TCRB rearrangement was left unresolved. Because cDNA rather than genomic DNA was sequenced, highly expressing activated cells could have been over-represented, although no difference in activation and CD3 levels was found between groups. Naive, central memory and regulatory TCRB repertoires appeared to be more similar among patients than among healthy donors. A moderate but significant shortening of TCRB CDR3 length was observed in type 1 diabetes patients in all four CD4+ subsets. Fewer insertions and more nucleotide deletions at VDJ recombination sites were observed in patients with type 1 diabetes, implying thymic rearrangement abnormalities. PCR may preferentially amplify shorter templates, but because patient and control samples were amplified and corrected together, any resulting skew would affect both groups equally.

The sequence came from a woman in her twenties or thirties in good health. The sequencing sample was made of stem cell memory CD4+ T cells from blood. The cell subset or site label here, explained by the study, means: stem cell-like memory CD4+ T cells. Here the chain combines TRBV27 and TRBJ1-1, with a weak D call of TRBD1 (5 bases match). The DNA sequence is TGTGCCAGTACGGGGGGGACTGAAGCTTTCTTT. The resulting protein is CASTGGTEAFF.